One sample yielded the 28 T cell receptor beta chains listed below, sequenced in a study of T cell changes during pregnancy in multiple sclerosis. The assay was immunoSEQ multiplex PCR, and TCRdb's table has in-frame clones only and misses some. The data show about 67,000 clones, just over 90% seen once. This specimen consisted of peripheral blood, obtained after pregnancy. Every receptor here comes from a female donor with multiple sclerosis, enrolled in a pregnancy study.

The genes are TRBV10-3 and TRBJ2-7; 9 positions agree with TRBD1. The CDR3 loop spans 16 amino acids. J lost 4 bases, V lost 0 bases, and 7 bases had no gene match. Germline V gene lookup returns CDR1 ENHRY and CDR2 SYGVKD. The CDR3 DNA is TGTGCCATCAGTGAGTCAGGCGGGACAGGGATGTACGAGCAGTACTTC. Encoded protein: CAISESGGTGMYEQYF.

The V gene is TRBV9, the J gene TRBJ2-1; TRBD2 matches 8 bases. CDR3 length: 15 amino acids. Germline loops: CDR1 SGDLS, CDR2 YYNGEE. Trimming removed 5 bases from V and 4 bases from J; junction bases left unmatched: 8. CDR3 coding DNA: TGTGCCAGCAGTTCTGCGGGGGGTGGATACAATGAGCAGTTCTTC. Protein: CASSSAGGGYNEQFF.

The V gene is TRBV5-1, the J gene TRBJ1-1; D remains ambiguous. The CDR3 loop spans 14 amino acids. Trimming took off 2 bases at V and 0 bases at J, with 8 bases between the two ends. Germline V CDR1 and CDR2: SGHRS, YFSETQ. CDR3 residues: CASSLWELNTEAFF. The DNA for the CDR3 is TGCGCCAGCAGCTTATGGGAGCTGAACACTGAAGCTTTCTTT.

V and J are TRBV28 and TRBJ1-2; D remains ambiguous. V lost 3 bases and J lost 6, with 17 bases in between. This CDR3 is built from 15 residues. Per the germline V gene, CDR1 is MDHEN and CDR2 is SYDVKM. CDR3 residues: CASSLQPLQTNGYTF. The DNA of the CDR3 is TGTGCCAGCAGTTTGCAGCCCCTGCAAACTAATGGCTACACCTTC.

The rearrangement links TRBV30 to TRBJ2-3; TRBD2 matches 10 bases. J was trimmed by 3 bases and V by 0 bases; bases with no gene match: 6. Germline V gives CDR1 GTSNPN, CDR2 SVGIG (reference sequence). The CDR3 is made up of 16 amino acids. The CDR3 sequence is CAWSVRSGGGTDTQYF. The CDR3 region has the DNA TGTGCCTGGAGTGTACGGAGCGGGGGGGGGACAGATACGCAGTATTTT.

The chain links TRBV21-1 to TRBJ2-5; no check of the table's D call, TRBD2, against the DNA was made. TRBV21-1 is designated a pseudogene. This CDR3 is 15 amino acids long. The CDR3 nucleotides are TGTGCCAGCAGCAAAGAACGGGCATGGAGGATGGCCCAGTACTTC. Protein sequence: CASSKERAWRMAQYF.

To note about this clone: Other DNA sequences in this specimen translate into the identical CDR3. The V call is TRBV7-2, the J call TRBJ1-5; D is uncertain. Germline V gives CDR1 SGHTA, CDR2 FQGNSA. The CDR3 has 15 residues. Trimming took 1 base from V and 0 from J, leaving 7 bases between them. The CDR3 protein is CASSLDSYSNQPQHF. CDR3 in DNA: TGTGCCAGCAGCTTAGATAGCTATAGCAATCAGCCCCAGCATTTT.

Note on this clone: This sample also contains other DNA sequences that code for the same CDR3. CDR3 DNA sequence: TGCAGCGTTGGAGAGGGGGGAGATACGCAGTATTTT. It yields the protein CSVGEGGDTQYF. This chain connects TRBV29-1 to TRBJ2-3; D is perhaps TRBD1 or TRBD2 (6 bases each). CDR3 size: 12 residues. Germline V gene sequence: CDR1 SQVTM, CDR2 ANQGSEA. Trimming removed 4 bases from V and 5 bases from J, with 10 bases in between.

This chain links TRBV5-1 with TRBJ2-7, with D possibly TRBD2 on 7 matching bases. Between the trimmed V and J ends, which lost 0 bases and 2 bases, there was a span of 12 bases. The CDR3 runs 15 residues. CDR1 is SGHRS, CDR2 YFSETQ, per germline. The DNA for the CDR3 is TGCGCCAGCAGCTTGGGTGCGGGGGCAACCTACGAGCAGTACTTC. Translating gives CASSLGAGATYEQYF.

V usage is TRBV5-1 and J usage is TRBJ2-5, with no clear D. The CDR3 is 13 residues long. Germline assignment: CDR1 SGHRS and CDR2 YFSETQ. V lost 0 bases and J lost 1, with 4 bases in between. This chain's CDR3 is CASSLVLQETQYF. CDR3 in DNA: TGCGCCAGCAGCTTGGTCCTCCAAGAGACCCAGTACTTC.

V and J are TRBV13 and TRBJ1-3; 7 bases align to TRBD1. This CDR3 has 15 amino acids. The V and J ends lost 6 bases and 9 bases, in that order; junction bases with no gene match: 14. Germline V gives CDR1 PRHDT, CDR2 FYEKMQ (reference sequence). The CDR3 coding sequence is TGTGCCAGCAGTCCTATCGACAGGGAAGGGATCACCATATATTTT. Protein: CASSPIDREGITIYF.

This chain joins TRBV5-6 and TRBJ2-3; possibly TRBD2 for D (6 bases). CDR3 size: 16 residues. The germline V gene has CDR1 SGHDT and CDR2 YYEEEE. V shed 4 bases and J shed 0 bases, with 15 bases lying between them. In nucleotides, the CDR3 is TGTGCCAGCAGCCCCATGGAGGGAGGTAGCACAGATACGCAGTATTTT. This encodes CASSPMEGGSTDTQYF.

The J gene is TRBJ1-2, the V gene TRBV12-5; TRBD1 agrees at 7 bases. V was clipped by 5 bases and J by 7 bases; unmatched bases: 10. Germline CDR1 reads LGHNT; CDR2 reads FRNRAP. The CDR3 is made up of 14 amino acids. CDR3 nucleotides: TGTGCTAGTGGTACAGGGGTGGTATTCCGTGGCTACACCTTC. Its translation is CASGTGVVFRGYTF. Full variable domain (outside the CDR3, taken from reference TRBV12-5 and TRBJ1-2): DARVTQTPRHKVTEMGQEVTMRCQPILGHNTVFWYRQTMMQGLELLAYFRNRAPLDDSGMPKDRFSAEMPDATLATLKIQPSEPRDSAVYFCASGTGVVFRGYTFGSGTRLTVV.

The CDR3 loop reads CASSTSGRAWSGELFF. DNA of the CDR3: TGTGCCAGCAGCACTAGCGGGAGGGCCTGGTCCGGGGAGCTGTTTTTT. The V and J genes are TRBV5-6 and TRBJ2-2; 13 bases are shared with TRBD2. CDR3 length: 16 amino acids. Germline V gene lookup returns CDR1 SGHDT and CDR2 YYEEEE. The junction had 6 bases not matched to a gene; V was cut back by 4 bases and J by 6 bases.

This rearrangement joins TRBV30 to TRBJ2-1; 14 positions match TRBD2. V dropped 0 bases and J dropped 7; count of bases not matched to a gene: 8. Per the germline V gene, CDR1 is GTSNPN and CDR2 is SVGIG (reference sequence). The CDR3 runs to 17 residues. The CDR3 nucleotides read TGTGCCTGGAGTGTGGGACTAGCGGGAGCCGCAGGGAATGAGCAGTTCTTC. This translates into CAWSVGLAGAAGNEQFF.

In its sample, this clone was seen once. CDR3 DNA: TGCGCCAGCAGGAGGTTCCCCAGCAATCAGCCCCAGCATTTT. Its translation is CASRRFPSNQPQHF. The chain uses TRBV4-1 and TRBJ1-5; D not resolved. Trimming took 6 bases from V and 1 from J, leaving 10 bases between them. Per the germline V gene, CDR1 is MGHRA and CDR2 is YSYEKL. This CDR3 is built from 14 residues.

This sequence joins TRBV5-1 and TRBJ2-3; 10 bases map to TRBD2. Trimming removed 4 bases from V and 2 bases from J; junction bases left unmatched: 10. Germline CDR1 and CDR2: SGHRS and YFSETQ. This CDR3 is built from 17 residues. CDR3 sequence: CASSQGDGLAVTDTQYF. The CDR3 DNA reads as TGCGCCAGCAGCCAGGGGGACGGACTAGCGGTCACAGATACGCAGTATTTT.

V is TRBV28 and J is TRBJ1-1; D might be TRBD1 (5 bases). V lost 7 bases to trimming and J lost 2 bases, with 17 bases between them. This CDR3 comprises 15 residues. In germline, CDR1 is MDHEN, CDR2 SYDVKM. The CDR3 protein is CASKAPDTGNTEAFF. The CDR3 DNA reads TGTGCCAGCAAAGCCCCGGACACCGGAAACACTGAAGCTTTCTTT.

This chain uses TRBV19 with TRBJ2-5; 10 bases map to TRBD2. The CDR3 has 15 amino acids. Trimming at V came to 2 bases and at J to 4 bases, leaving 4 bases not matched to a gene. CDR1 and CDR2 (germline): LNHDA, SQIVND (reference sequence). DNA for the CDR3: TGTGCCAGTAGTATACTAGCGGGGGTTGGAGAGACCCAGTACTTC. Translated, it gives CASSILAGVGETQYF. Combining the CDR3 with reference TRBV19 and TRBJ2-5 gives the whole variable domain DGGITQSPKYLFRKEGQNVTLSCEQNLNHDAMYWYRQDPGQGLRLIYYSQIVNDFQKGDIAEGYSVSREKKESFPLTVTSAQKNPTAFYLCASSILAGVGETQYFGPGTRLLVL.

The V call is TRBV4-1, the J call TRBJ1-1; 7 bases agree with TRBD1. This CDR3 region has 13 residues. V lost 3 bases and J lost 11; bases outside the gene matches: 9. The germline CDR1 and CDR2 sequences are MGHRA and YSYEKL. The CDR3 protein is CASSHRQGEDAFF. CDR3 DNA: TGCGCCAGCAGCCACCGACAGGGTGAGGACGCTTTCTTT.

In this sample, this clone turned up once. The rearrangement joins TRBV4-1 to TRBJ2-6, with D possibly TRBD1 on 6 matching bases. The CDR3 runs 18 residues. V was clipped by 4 bases and J by 0 bases, with 16 bases between them. The germline V gene has CDR1 MGHRA and CDR2 YSYEKL. The chain's CDR3 is CASSPSRTGNSGANVLTF. CDR3 coding DNA: TGCGCCAGCAGCCCTAGTCGAACAGGGAACTCTGGGGCCAACGTCCTGACTTTC.

The rearrangement joins TRBV19 to TRBJ2-3, with TRBD2 as a possible D gene (6 bases). Per the germline V gene, CDR1 is LNHDA and CDR2 is SQIVND (reference sequence). This CDR3 has 13 amino acids. Trimming took off 0 bases at V and 5 bases at J, with 6 bases between the two ends. The CDR3 DNA sequence: TGTGCCAGTAGTATAGACGGGAGAGATACGCAGTATTTT. Translated: CASSIDGRDTQYF.

This clone was picked up one time. The chain couples TRBV18 to TRBJ2-2; D perhaps matches TRBD2 (6 bases). V lost 0 bases and J lost 6, with 11 bases in between. Germline V gene sequence: CDR1 KGHSH, CDR2 LQKENI. This CDR3 contains 15 residues. CDR3 bases: TGTGCCAGCTCACCACCGCACTCGGGGGCCGGGGAGCTGTTTTTT. Its translation: CASSPPHSGAGELFF. Full variable domain (rest looked up from reference TRBV18 and TRBJ2-2): NAGVMQNPRHLVRRRGQEARLRCSPMKGHSHVYWYRQLPEEGLKFMVYLQKENIIDESGMPKERFSAEFPKEGPSILRIQQVVRGDSAAYFCASSPPHSGAGELFFGEGSRLTVL.

The V gene is TRBV10-3, the J gene TRBJ2-7; 7 nucleotides agree with TRBD1. The CDR3 has 13 amino acids. The V segment lost 11 bases and the J segment 5 bases; nucleotides outside the gene matches: 12. Germline values: CDR1 ENHRY, CDR2 SYGVKD. The CDR3: CALRRQGEDEQYF. In DNA, the CDR3 is TGTGCCCTACGACGACAGGGTGAGGACGAGCAGTACTTC.

V gene TRBV4-1 combines with J gene TRBJ2-1, with 9 bases lining up with TRBD2. Per germline, CDR1 MGHRA and CDR2 YSYEKL. V lost 1 base, J lost 5 bases, and 6 bases stayed unmatched. This CDR3 has 16 residues. The CDR3 reads CASSQGRTSDDNEQFF. CDR3 DNA sequence: TGCGCCAGCAGCCAAGGACGGACTAGCGATGACAATGAGCAGTTCTTC.

This clone was detected once. J is TRBJ2-1 and V is TRBV19; a possible D gene is TRBD2 (5 bases). This CDR3 has 15 residues. Trimming cost V 0 bases and J 3 bases, with 9 bases left between them. The germline V gene encodes CDR1 LNHDA and CDR2 SQIVND (reference sequence). This CDR3 reads CASSIEAGVYNEQFF. CDR3 DNA: TGTGCCAGTAGTATAGAGGCGGGTGTCTACAATGAGCAGTTCTTC.

The V call is TRBV28, the J call TRBJ1-2, with 8 bases that match TRBD1. J gave up 5 bases and V 2 bases, and 4 bases lay outside the gene matches. The CDR3 has 14 amino acids. Germline-derived CDR1 and CDR2 are MDHEN and SYDVKM. In DNA, the CDR3 is TGTGCCAGCAGTTTAGGGACAGGTCGGTATGGCTACACCTTC. It yields the protein CASSLGTGRYGYTF.

This chain links TRBV27 with TRBJ2-7; 9 bases align to TRBD1. CDR1 and CDR2 (germline): MNHEY, SMNVEV (reference sequence). This CDR3 is 15 amino acids long. V shed 6 bases, J shed 3 bases, and the junction held 9 bases outside the gene matches. The CDR3 nucleotides are TGTGCCAGCAGCGGGAGAGGGACAGGGTTCTACGAGCAGTACTTC. It specifies CASSGRGTGFYEQYF.